The rows below give T cell receptor beta chains drawn from one sample of a study of blood T cell repertoires in COVID-19. Data came from immunoSEQ multiplex PCR; TCRdb stores just in-frame clones and leaves some out. This sample has fewer than 120,000 clones, with 85% to 90% found just once. Sequencing was carried out using peripheral blood. The source of these receptors is a woman aged 50 to 65 with acute or convalescent COVID-19. Both conserved end residues are part of each CDR3. Fields, in order: V gene, clone size, J gene, D gene, CDR3 protein, CDR3 DNA. D genes are given only for firm matches. Clone size is stated in some rows and not others, as once, few, many or a class when expanded.

v_gene: TRBV11-3
abundance: once
j_gene: TRBJ2-7
d_gene: TRBD2
CDR3aa: CASSVTSGRQYEQYF
CDR3nt: TGTGCCAGCAGCGTCACTAGCGGTAGGCAATACGAGCAGTACTTC

v_gene: TRBV28
abundance: NA
j_gene: TRBJ1-1
d_gene: NA
CDR3aa: CASRPGLSNTEAFF
CDR3nt: TGTGCCAGCAGGCCGGGACTTTCGAACACTGAAGCTTTCTTT

v_gene: TRBV30
abundance: NA
j_gene: TRBJ2-1
d_gene: TRBD1
CDR3aa: CAWRLGTGGRNEQFF
CDR3nt: TGTGCCTGGAGGCTAGGGACAGGGGGCCGGAATGAGCAGTTCTTC

v_gene: TRBV20-1
abundance: NA
j_gene: TRBJ1-6
d_gene: NA
CDR3aa: CSASQGQPQNSPLHF
CDR3nt: TGCAGTGCTAGTCAGGGTCAGCCCCAGAATTCACCCCTCCACTTT

v_gene: TRBV5-6
abundance: NA
j_gene: TRBJ1-2
d_gene: NA
CDR3aa: CASSLVQTLNYGYTF
CDR3nt: TGTGCCAGCAGCTTGGTTCAGACATTAAACTATGGCTACACCTTC

v_gene: TRBV19
abundance: NA
j_gene: TRBJ1-5
d_gene: NA
CDR3aa: CAISDRIGSNQPQHF
CDR3nt: TGTGCCATTTCAGACAGGATCGGAAGCAATCAGCCCCAGCATTTT

v_gene: TRBV18
abundance: once
j_gene: TRBJ1-4
d_gene: NA
CDR3aa: CASSRGQDEKLFF
CDR3nt: TGTGCCAGCTCACGGGGGCAGGATGAAAAACTGTTTTTT

v_gene: TRBV7-9
abundance: once
j_gene: TRBJ1-5
d_gene: NA
CDR3aa: CASSPGDYQPQHF
CDR3nt: TGTGCCAGCAGCCCCGGGGATTATCAGCCCCAGCATTTT

v_gene: TRBV19
abundance: NA
j_gene: TRBJ1-4
d_gene: TRBD1
CDR3aa: CASSMPSNRGYNEKLFF
CDR3nt: TGTGCCAGTAGTATGCCCTCGAACAGGGGATATAATGAAAAACTGTTTTTT

v_gene: TRBV11-2
abundance: NA
j_gene: TRBJ2-3
d_gene: NA
CDR3aa: CASSLVGSASTDTQYF
CDR3nt: TGTGCCAGCAGCTTAGTCGGTAGCGCTAGCACAGATACGCAGTATTTT

v_gene: TRBV18
abundance: NA
j_gene: TRBJ2-1
d_gene: TRBD2
CDR3aa: CASSPPLAGGTYNEQFF
CDR3nt: TGTGCCAGCTCACCACCACTAGCGGGAGGGACCTACAATGAGCAGTTCTTC

v_gene: TRBV5-5
abundance: NA
j_gene: TRBJ2-7
d_gene: NA
CDR3aa: CASSSIQGSYLYEQYF
CDR3nt: TGTGCCAGCAGCTCCATCCAAGGTAGCTACCTTTACGAGCAGTACTTC

v_gene: TRBV5-4
abundance: NA
j_gene: TRBJ2-3
d_gene: NA
CDR3aa: CASSFGGYGKDTQYF
CDR3nt: TGTGCCAGCAGCTTTGGAGGGTATGGAAAGGATACGCAGTATTTT

v_gene: TRBV5-4
abundance: NA
j_gene: TRBJ2-2
d_gene: TRBD1
CDR3aa: CASSKGQRDTGELFF
CDR3nt: TGTGCCAGCAGCAAGGGACAGAGGGACACCGGGGAGCTGTTTTTT

v_gene: TRBV5-1
abundance: NA
j_gene: TRBJ2-5
d_gene: NA
CDR3aa: CASSLAGGLQETQYF
CDR3nt: TGCGCCAGCAGCTTGGCCGGGGGACTTCAAGAGACCCAGTACTTC

v_gene: TRBV11-2
abundance: NA
j_gene: TRBJ2-1
d_gene: TRBD2
CDR3aa: CASSAVTSGNNEQFF
CDR3nt: TGTGCCAGCAGCGCGGTAACTAGCGGAAACAATGAGCAGTTCTTC

v_gene: TRBV5-4
abundance: NA
j_gene: TRBJ2-7
d_gene: TRBD2
CDR3aa: CASSFLAGGGEQYF
CDR3nt: TGTGCCAGCAGCTTTCTAGCGGGAGGTGGCGAGCAGTACTTC

v_gene: TRBV5-6
abundance: NA
j_gene: TRBJ1-1
d_gene: NA
CDR3aa: CASSLGGNTEAFF
CDR3nt: TGTGCCAGCAGCTTGGGAGGGAACACTGAAGCTTTCTTT

v_gene: TRBV7-2
abundance: NA
j_gene: TRBJ2-3
d_gene: NA
CDR3aa: CASSLEVGGGYTQYF
CDR3nt: TGTGCCAGCAGCTTAGAGGTGGGAGGAGGGTATACGCAGTATTTT

v_gene: TRBV10-3
abundance: NA
j_gene: TRBJ2-1
d_gene: NA
CDR3aa: CAIERLGGEQFF
CDR3nt: TGTGCCATCGAGAGACTAGGTGGTGAGCAGTTCTTC

v_gene: TRBV5-1
abundance: NA
j_gene: TRBJ2-5
d_gene: TRBD1
CDR3aa: CASRPGQGRETQYF
CDR3nt: TGCGCCAGCAGACCCGGACAGGGGCGGGAGACCCAGTACTTC

v_gene: TRBV6-4
abundance: NA
j_gene: TRBJ2-2
d_gene: NA
CDR3aa: CASSDPAGRTGELFF
CDR3nt: TGTGCCAGCAGTGACCCGGCAGGGAGGACCGGGGAGCTGTTTTTT

v_gene: TRBV7-9
abundance: NA
j_gene: TRBJ2-7
d_gene: NA
CDR3aa: CASSSGQQSYEQYF
CDR3nt: TGTGCCAGCAGCTCTGGACAGCAGTCCTACGAGCAGTACTTC

v_gene: TRBV2
abundance: medium-sized
j_gene: TRBJ1-6
d_gene: NA
CDR3aa: CASSQTRARSPLHF
CDR3nt: TGTGCCAGCAGCCAGACTAGAGCGAGGTCACCCCTCCACTTT

v_gene: TRBV7-9
abundance: NA
j_gene: TRBJ1-3
d_gene: NA
CDR3aa: CASRPTGNTIYF
CDR3nt: TGTGCCAGCAGGCCCACAGGAAACACCATATATTTT

v_gene: TRBV3-1/TRBV3-2
abundance: NA
j_gene: TRBJ2-1
d_gene: NA
CDR3aa: CASSHLGAEQFF
CDR3nt: TGTGCCAGCAGCCACTTGGGGGCTGAGCAGTTCTTC

v_gene: TRBV6-6
abundance: NA
j_gene: TRBJ1-5
d_gene: TRBD1
CDR3aa: CASSTLDRAPQPQHF
CDR3nt: TGTGCCAGCAGTACCCTCGACAGGGCCCCTCAGCCCCAGCATTTT

v_gene: TRBV10-1
abundance: NA
j_gene: TRBJ2-3
d_gene: NA
CDR3aa: CASNRQITDTQYF
CDR3nt: TGCGCCAGCAACCGACAGATCACAGATACGCAGTATTTT

v_gene: TRBV24-1
abundance: NA
j_gene: TRBJ2-3
d_gene: TRBD2
CDR3aa: CATSDRASGDINTQYF
CDR3nt: TGTGCCACCAGTGATAGGGCTAGCGGGGACATAAATACGCAGTATTTT

v_gene: TRBV6-5
abundance: once
j_gene: TRBJ2-1
d_gene: TRBD2
CDR3aa: CASSPPRAGVNEQFF
CDR3nt: TGTGCCAGCAGCCCGCCGAGAGCGGGAGTGAATGAGCAGTTCTTC

v_gene: TRBV5-1
abundance: once
j_gene: TRBJ2-1
d_gene: TRBD2
CDR3aa: CASSFTSGSINEQFF
CDR3nt: TGCGCCAGCAGCTTCACTAGCGGGAGTATCAATGAGCAGTTCTTC

v_gene: TRBV5-1
abundance: NA
j_gene: TRBJ2-3
d_gene: TRBD2
CDR3aa: CASLETSGRFDTQYF
CDR3nt: TGCGCCAGCTTAGAGACTAGCGGGAGGTTCGATACGCAGTATTTT

v_gene: TRBV6-5
abundance: NA
j_gene: TRBJ1-4
d_gene: NA
CDR3aa: CASSPGATNEKLFF
CDR3nt: TGTGCCAGCAGTCCGGGAGCAACTAATGAAAAACTGTTTTTT

v_gene: TRBV27
abundance: NA
j_gene: TRBJ2-7
d_gene: TRBD1
CDR3aa: CASGPRDRRSYEQYF
CDR3nt: TGTGCCAGCGGGCCACGGGACAGGAGAAGCTACGAGCAGTACTTC

v_gene: TRBV27
abundance: NA
j_gene: TRBJ2-3
d_gene: NA
CDR3aa: CASSTFSWGGLSDTQYF
CDR3nt: TGTGCCAGCAGTACTTTCTCCTGGGGGGGGCTATCAGATACGCAGTATTTT

v_gene: TRBV12-2
abundance: NA
j_gene: TRBJ2-1
d_gene: NA
CDR3aa: CASRLPPSRRLAGANEQFF
CDR3nt: TGTGCAAGTCGCTTACCCCCGTCCCGACGACTAGCGGGAGCTAATGAGCAGTTCTTC

v_gene: TRBV5-1
abundance: NA
j_gene: TRBJ2-5
d_gene: NA
CDR3aa: CASSLILSTSGYQETQYF
CDR3nt: TGCGCCAGCAGCCTGATCCTCTCGACTAGTGGATATCAAGAGACCCAGTACTTC

v_gene: TRBV5-1
abundance: NA
j_gene: TRBJ2-1
d_gene: NA
CDR3aa: CASSLGIRGGISYNEQFF
CDR3nt: TGCGCCAGCAGCTTGGGGATAAGGGGCGGCATCTCCTACAATGAGCAGTTCTTC

v_gene: TRBV28
abundance: NA
j_gene: TRBJ2-1
d_gene: NA
CDR3aa: CASSFGSAGEQFF
CDR3nt: TGTGCCAGCAGTTTTGGTAGCGCAGGTGAGCAGTTCTTC

v_gene: TRBV9
abundance: NA
j_gene: TRBJ2-5
d_gene: TRBD2
CDR3aa: CASSVGTSGSNRPRTQYF
CDR3nt: TGTGCCAGCAGCGTCGGGACTAGCGGGAGTAACCGGCCACGGACCCAGTACTTC